This T cell receptor beta chain was identified in a study of Graves' ophthalmopathy and Graves' hyperthyroidism. The TCR beta CDR3 regions underwent amplification from RNA transcripts. An initial RT-PCR round employing HTBI primers preceded a second-round multiplex PCR. TCRdb reprocessed the multiplex PCR reads with MiXCR, giving one entry per CDR3 protein. Of some 350,000 distinct CDR3 sequences in the sample, roughly 17% are singletons; the top ten hold about 2.4%. Other autoimmune diseases, uncontrolled infections, pregnancy and lactation each led to patient exclusion. Diagnosis relied on clinical symptoms, serum thyroxine, TRAb, thyroid ultrasound and orbital computed tomography. With 2 bases removed from V and 9 bases from J, the gap between germline ends came to 8 bases. The V gene's germline CDR1 is MGHDK and CDR2 SYGVNS. CDR3 length: 12 amino acids.

The sample comprised peripheral blood. This sequence was found in an adult woman with stable Graves' hyperthyroidism. The chain couples TRBV25-1 to TRBJ1-5; maybe TRBD1 (5 bases). The CDR3 loop reads CASSERGGPQHF. The CDR3, as DNA: TGTGCCAGCAGTGAACGGGGGGGGCCCCAGCATTTT. Variable domain in full (rest from reference TRBV25-1 and TRBJ1-5): EADIYQTPRYLVIGTGKKITLECSQTMGHDKMYWYQQDPGMELHLIHYSYGVNSTEKGDLSSESTVSRIRTEHFPLTLESARPSHTSQYLCASSERGGPQHFGDGTRLSIL.